The 28 T cell receptor beta chains reported below all come from one sample, sequenced in a study of blood T cell repertoires in COVID-19. TCRdb's copy holds only in-frame clones and misses some; the assay was immunoSEQ multiplex PCR. This table holds fewer than 200,000 clones, approximately 90% found once. Sequencing was done on a sample of peripheral blood. The receptors stem from a man aged 45-65 years who had recovered from COVID-19.

The V and J genes are TRBV10-3 and TRBJ2-7, with 7 bases that match TRBD1. CDR3 size: 14 residues. The V gene end was trimmed by 4 bases and the J gene end by 3 bases; junction bases not matched to a gene: 6. The germline V gene encodes CDR1 ENHRY and CDR2 SYGVKD. The CDR3, as DNA: TGTGCCATCAGTGGAACAGGGGAGATCTACGAGCAGTACTTC. Its translation is CAISGTGEIYEQYF.

V is TRBV10-3 and J is TRBJ2-1, with unresolved D. The length of the CDR3 is 13 residues. V was shortened by 3 bases and J by 4 bases, with 7 bases between the two germline ends. Germline V gene data show CDR1 as ENHRY and CDR2 as SYGVKD. The CDR3 bases are TGTGCCATCAGTGACGGGTCGTACAATGAGCAGTTCTTC. Translated: CAISDGSYNEQFF.

This chain links TRBV4-2 with TRBJ2-2; D is uncertain. The ends were cut back, 0 bases at V and 5 bases at J, with 16 bases in the middle. The germline V gene has CDR1 LGHNA and CDR2 YNFKEQ. There are 17 residues in the CDR3. CDR3 protein: CASSQDPAGYRTGELFF. The CDR3 nucleotides are TGTGCCAGCAGCCAAGATCCGGCCGGGTATAGAACCGGGGAGCTGTTTTTT.

The CDR3 loop is CASRPSGRTGETQYF. CDR3 sequence (DNA): TGTGCCAGCAGACCTAGCGGGAGGACGGGAGAGACCCAGTACTTC. The chain is built from TRBV7-2 and TRBJ2-5; 11 nucleotides agree with TRBD2. The germline V gene has CDR1 SGHTA and CDR2 FQGNSA. With V trimmed by 6 bases and J by 4 bases, 7 bases remained unmatched. The CDR3 is 15 amino acids. Variable domain in full (rest from reference TRBV7-2 and TRBJ2-5): GAGVSQSPSNKVTEKGKDVELRCDPISGHTALYWYRQSLGQGLEFLIYFQGNSAPDKSGLPSDRFSAERTGGSVSTLTIQRTQQEDSAVYLCASRPSGRTGETQYFGPGTRLLVL.

The CDR3 sequence is CAISDWGGTNEKLFF. The DNA for the CDR3 is TGTGCCATCAGCGACTGGGGAGGAACTAATGAAAAACTGTTTTTT. The chain uses TRBV10-3 and TRBJ1-4; D call uncertain. Germline CDR1 is ENHRY and CDR2 is SYGVKD. Trimming took 6 bases from V and 1 from J, leaving 12 bases between them. The CDR3 consists of 15 residues.

This chain connects TRBV6-5 to TRBJ1-4, with 7 positions matching TRBD1. Per germline, CDR1 MNHEY and CDR2 SVGAGI. This CDR3 has 14 amino acids. Germline trimming cut 4 bases from V and 8 bases from J; bases unmatched to any gene: 7. CDR3 nucleotide sequence: TGTGCCAGCAGTTCACAGGGGCTTGGGGAAAAACTGTTTTTT. Translated: CASSSQGLGEKLFF.

CDR3 bases: TGCGCCAGCAGCCAAGATTCCAACAGGGGATATGGCTACACCTTC. It encodes CASSQDSNRGYGYTF. The chain combines TRBV4-3 with TRBJ1-2, with 7 bases lining up with TRBD1. There are 15 residues in the CDR3. Germline V lookup: CDR1 LGHNA, CDR2 YSLEER. J lost 5 bases, V lost 0 bases, and 6 bases had no gene match.

The CDR3 sequence is CASSVDPGGALNNEQYF. DNA for the CDR3: TGTGCCAGCAGCGTAGATCCGGGGGGCGCATTAAATAACGAGCAGTACTTC. J is TRBJ2-7 and V is TRBV9; D perhaps matches TRBD2 (7 bases). Germline CDR1 SGDLS, CDR2 YYNGEE. The V gene lost 0 bases and the J gene lost 5 bases, with 21 bases spanning the gap. The CDR3 consists of 17 residues.

The rearrangement links TRBV30 to TRBJ1-4, with 8 bases fitting TRBD1. Germline V CDR1 and CDR2: GTSNPN, SVGIG (reference sequence). After removal of 2 bases from V and 8 bases from J, the junction contained 7 bases not matched to a gene. The CDR3 length is 14 residues. The CDR3 region is CAWSPDREREKLFF. The CDR3 bases are TGTGCCTGGAGTCCGGACAGGGAAAGGGAAAAACTGTTTTTT.

This chain connects TRBV19 to TRBJ1-4; tentative D call: TRBD1 (5 bases). The germline gives CDR1 LNHDA, CDR2 SQIVND (reference sequence). V was cut by 6 bases and J by 2 bases, with 13 bases left in between. The length of the CDR3 is 15 residues. The CDR3 sequence is CASRKETATNEKLFF. Written as DNA, the CDR3 is TGTGCCAGTAGGAAGGAGACAGCGACTAATGAAAAACTGTTTTTT.

This clone was detected a few times. CDR3 amino acids: CASSEESSGNTIYF. CDR3 sequence (DNA): TGTGCCAGCAGTGAAGAGAGCTCTGGAAACACCATATATTTT. The chain carries TRBV25-1 and TRBJ1-3; D unclear. Trimming cost V 2 bases and J 0 bases, with 5 bases left between them. The CDR3 is made up of 14 amino acids. Germline V lookup: CDR1 MGHDK, CDR2 SYGVNS.

The rearrangement links TRBV28 to TRBJ1-2, with a weak D call TRBD1 (5 bases). Per germline, CDR1 MDHEN and CDR2 SYDVKM. V was pared by 5 bases and J by 4 bases, with 14 bases between. The CDR3 has 14 residues. CDR3 nucleotides: TGTGCCAGCAGTACCATGGCAGGGCGCTATGGCTACACCTTC. Translating gives CASSTMAGRYGYTF.

J is TRBJ2-1 and V is TRBV6-5; the match to TRBD1 covers 11 bases. The V gene's germline CDR1 is MNHEY and CDR2 SVGAGI. V was clipped by 6 bases and J by 4 bases; unmatched bases: 5. This CDR3 comprises 15 residues. CDR3 amino acids: CASRPDRGLYNEQFF. The CDR3, as DNA: TGTGCCAGCAGACCGGACAGGGGGCTGTACAATGAGCAGTTCTTC.

The chain employs TRBV6-5 and TRBJ2-2, with TRBD1 as a possible D gene (5 bases). V gave up 4 bases and J gave up 4 bases, with 10 bases separating them. Germline CDR1 and CDR2: MNHEY and SVGAGI. The CDR3 runs 14 residues. The CDR3 DNA reads TGTGCCAGCAGTTGGGGCAAGCGCACCGGGGAGCTGTTTTTT. Amino acid sequence: CASSWGKRTGELFF.

There are many counts of this clone. V is TRBV6-2 or TRBV6-3 and J is TRBJ2-5, with TRBD1 identical over 11 bases. Trimming at V came to 4 bases and at J to 4 bases, leaving 5 bases not matched to a gene. Looked up from germline, CDR1 is MNHEY and CDR2 is SVGEGT. This CDR3 spans 15 amino acids. The chain's CDR3 is CASSLWTGGLETQYF. The CDR3 nucleotides are TGTGCCAGCAGTTTGTGGACAGGGGGCTTAGAGACCCAGTACTTC.

The chain is built from TRBV9 and TRBJ2-2, with D maybe TRBD2 (6 bases). The CDR3 spans 16 residues. CDR1 and CDR2 from the germline V gene are SGDLS and YYNGEE. Trimming cost V 1 base and J 4 bases, with 14 bases left between them. The chain's CDR3 is CASSVLEGVLTGELFF. CDR3 bases: TGTGCCAGCAGCGTATTGGAGGGAGTCCTCACCGGGGAGCTGTTTTTT.

The rearrangement joins TRBV27 to TRBJ2-1; TRBD2 agrees at 11 bases. V lost 5 bases and J lost 11; bases outside the gene matches: 11. Per germline, CDR1 MNHEY and CDR2 SMNVEV (reference sequence). There are 15 residues in the CDR3. The CDR3 here is CASSTTVLAGGQQFF. CDR3 coding DNA: TGTGCCAGCAGTACCACGGTCTTAGCGGGAGGGCAGCAGTTCTTC.

This chain joins TRBV2 and TRBJ1-6; tentatively, D is TRBD1 (6 bases). With 3 bases removed from V and 5 bases from J, the gap between germline ends came to 11 bases. The CDR3 is 15 residues long. Germline V gene data show CDR1 as SNHLY and CDR2 as FYNNEI. CDR3 sequence: CASSDWTANNSPLHF. CDR3 in DNA: TGTGCCAGCAGTGATTGGACAGCTAATAATTCACCCCTCCACTTT.

V and J are TRBV7-9 and TRBJ2-3; D possibly corresponds to TRBD2 (6 bases). Per the germline V gene, CDR1 is SEHNR and CDR2 is FQNEAQ (reference sequence). This CDR3 region has 15 residues. Trimming cost V 4 bases and J 6 bases, with 17 bases left between them. CDR3 DNA sequence: TGTGCCAGCAGCTCCAGTGGGGGGTTCCTGGATACGCAGTATTTT. Translation gives CASSSSGGFLDTQYF.

The rearrangement uses TRBV7-9 and TRBJ1-1; a possible D gene is TRBD1 (6 bases). CDR1 and CDR2 from the germline V gene are SEHNR and FQNEAQ (reference sequence). Trimming stripped 5 bases from V and 11 bases from J, with 12 bases between. The CDR3 runs to 11 residues. The CDR3: CASSVPGGAFF. CDR3 coding DNA: TGTGCCAGCAGCGTCCCGGGGGGCGCTTTCTTT. The full variable domain, in which reference TRBV7-9 and TRBJ1-1 provide the parts outside the CDR3, is DTGVSQNPRHKITKRGQNVTFRCDPISEHNRLYWYRQTLGQGPEFLTYFQNEAQLEKSRLLSDRFSAERPKGSFSTLEIQRTEQGDSAMYLCASSVPGGAFFGQGTRLTVV.

The J gene is TRBJ2-7, the V gene TRBV25-1, with 10 positions matching TRBD2. The trim removed 2 bases at V and 0 bases at J, leaving 1 base unmatched. The germline gives CDR1 MGHDK, CDR2 SYGVNS. This CDR3 is built from 15 residues. CDR3 sequence reads: CASSEKRGGSYEQYF. The CDR3 DNA is TGTGCCAGCAGTGAAAAGCGGGGGGGCTCCTACGAGCAGTACTTC.

This chain links TRBV15 with TRBJ1-5; tentative D call: TRBD1 (5 bases). Germline CDR1 LNHNV, CDR2 YYDKDF (reference sequence). The ends were cut back, 3 bases at V and 6 bases at J, with 9 bases in the middle. This CDR3 is built from 13 residues. CDR3 in DNA: TGTGCCACCAGCAGGGGGCCCAGTCAGCCCCAGCATTTT. Amino acids: CATSRGPSQPQHF.

This clone was seen just once. This chain connects TRBV7-2 to TRBJ2-2; no clear D. V dropped 1 base and J dropped 6 bases, with 6 bases sitting between them. The CDR3 consists of 13 residues. Germline lookup yields CDR1 SGHTA and CDR2 FQGNSA. CDR3 amino acids: CASSLGVAGELFF. CDR3 sequence (DNA): TGTGCCAGCAGCTTAGGAGTCGCCGGGGAGCTGTTTTTT.

The V call is TRBV24-1, the J call TRBJ2-7; TRBD1 aligns across 7 bases. Unmatched junction bases numbered 10, after V lost 5 bases and J lost 4 bases. The CDR3 is 15 residues long. Germline V CDR1 and CDR2: KGHDR, SFDVKD. As DNA, the CDR3 is TGTGCCACCAGTGCCTCCCGGGACAGTATATACGAGCAGTACTTC. Translated: CATSASRDSIYEQYF.

This rearrangement joins TRBV4-1 to TRBJ1-4; the match to TRBD1 covers 8 bases. Per germline, CDR1 MGHRA and CDR2 YSYEKL. The V segment lost 6 bases and the J segment 4 bases; nucleotides outside the gene matches: 7. This CDR3 has 15 residues. CDR3 nucleotide sequence: TGCGCCAGCAGGGCCCATGGACAGGGTAATGAAAAACTGTTTTTT. Translated, it gives CASRAHGQGNEKLFF.

The rearrangement joins TRBV6-2 or TRBV6-3 to TRBJ2-7, with D perhaps TRBD1 (6 bases). Germline V gene data show CDR1 as MNHEY and CDR2 as SVGEGT. The CDR3 loop spans 17 amino acids. V was pared by 6 bases and J by 0 bases, with 21 bases between. CDR3 sequence reads: CASSYTRQDDFSYEQYF. CDR3 nucleotides: TGTGCCAGCAGCTATACCCGACAGGACGATTTCTCCTACGAGCAGTACTTC.

This chain joins TRBV3-1 (or the pseudogene TRBV3-2) and TRBJ1-4, with 7 bases aligning to TRBD1. The length of the CDR3 is 15 residues. V lost 0 bases and J lost 10; bases outside the gene matches: 8. CDR1 and CDR2 from the germline V gene are LGHDT and YNNKEL (reference sequence). As DNA, the CDR3 is TGTGCCAGCAGCCAAGATCCGAGGGGGCGCGCAAAACTGTTTTTT. Residues: CASSQDPRGRAKLFF.

This clone was picked up a small number of times. The chain has TRBV9 and TRBJ2-7, with a weak D call TRBD2 (6 bases). The CDR3 covers 14 residues. Trimming cost V 0 bases and J 7 bases, with 14 bases left between them. Germline values: CDR1 SGDLS, CDR2 YYNGEE. CDR3 bases: TGTGCCAGCAGCGTAGGAGGGGACGCGGGGGAGCAGTACTTC. It is translated as CASSVGGDAGEQYF.